The present TCR beta chain was sequenced within a study of blood T cell repertoires in COVID-19 (dated by TCRdb to 2020 to 2022). Notes on the research overall: Samples covering the acute and convalescent phases of COVID-19 were provided by collaborators in the United States, Italy and Spain. The prospective study material was composed of cDNA or gDNA derived from T cells, B-cell-depleted T cells, or PBMCs. Deeply sampled blood TCRbeta repertoires from subjects exposed to, actively infected with, or recovered from COVID-19 were included in the dataset. The repertoires were made available in a free public database intended to serve as a resource for research on the immune response to SARS-CoV-2. The samples were drawn from the first 160 participants of the ongoing ImmuneRACE study and from over 950 subjects provided by 6 global collaborators. The sample metadata nearly always contained a de-identified subject ID, COVID-19 status, age in years and sex. Where HLA class I and class II types were available, the types were taken from metadata supplied by the sample provider, not from assay-based typing.

The germline V gene (reference sequence) sets CDR1 to LGHDT and CDR2 to YNNKEL. From the cysteine through the phenylalanine, the CDR3 covers 14 amino acids. Of the read, only the CDR3 DNA is kept; its 42 bases are in frame from base 1. V loses 4 bases at its end and J loses 3 bases; junction bases beyond the gene matches: 4. Paper-wide results and their limitations: How much clinical and demographic metadata was included differed by source and by participant, and the metadata was provided uncurated.

TCRbeta CDR3 regions were amplified from genomic DNA by means of the immunoSEQ Assay, a bias-controlled multiplex PCR. In the source study's methods: Nucleated cell counts per sample were estimated from amplification of reference gene primers within the assay. To quantify the absolute abundance of each unique TCRbeta CDR3 rearrangement, sequence reads were collapsed and filtered. Productive Simpson clonality was computed per sample as the square root of Simpson's diversity index over productive rearrangements. This immuneACCESS table, as held by TCRdb, lists in-frame sequences with V and J called but not all clones. Of the missing ones, under half trace to an unresolved V gene in checked studies; the others have no known cause. V, J and clone size reflect that table, while D and trimming were determined from the DNA. Here the sample has 40,000 or so clones; around 81% occur a single time. The ten largest clones represent 4.8% of the sample.

Turning to this clone: Its antigen is currently not known. Base qualities are missing; no much larger clone stands one base away.

The collaborating institutions used their own protocols to collect whole blood in K2EDTA tubes. Collaborator samples were shipped for TCRbeta analysis as frozen whole blood, isolated PBMCs, or DNA extracted from either sample type. The receptor's source is a man in his forties or fifties with active COVID-19. The sample comprised peripheral blood. The chain was built from TRBV3-1 (or the pseudogene TRBV3-2) and TRBJ1-1; the junction holds 8 bases that match TRBD1. The nucleotide sequence reads as follows: TGTGCCAGCAGCCCCCAGGGGGCCTACACTGAAGCTTTCTTT. This encodes CASSPQGAYTEAFF.